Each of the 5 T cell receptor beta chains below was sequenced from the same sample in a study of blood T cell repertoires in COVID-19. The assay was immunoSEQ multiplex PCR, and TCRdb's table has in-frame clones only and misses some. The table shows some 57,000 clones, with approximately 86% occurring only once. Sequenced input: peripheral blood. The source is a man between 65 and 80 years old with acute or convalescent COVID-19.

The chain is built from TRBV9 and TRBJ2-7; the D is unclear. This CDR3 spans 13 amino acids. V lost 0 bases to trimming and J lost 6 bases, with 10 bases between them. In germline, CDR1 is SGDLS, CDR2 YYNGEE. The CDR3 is CASSVAMQAEQYF. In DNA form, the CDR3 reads TGTGCCAGCAGCGTAGCTATGCAGGCCGAGCAGTACTTC.

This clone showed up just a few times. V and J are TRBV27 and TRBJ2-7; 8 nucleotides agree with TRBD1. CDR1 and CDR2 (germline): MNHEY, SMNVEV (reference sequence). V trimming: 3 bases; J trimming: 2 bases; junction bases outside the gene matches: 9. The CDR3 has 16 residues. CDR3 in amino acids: CASSLNQGALTYEQYF. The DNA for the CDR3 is TGTGCCAGCAGTTTGAACCAGGGGGCCCTAACCTACGAGCAGTACTTC.

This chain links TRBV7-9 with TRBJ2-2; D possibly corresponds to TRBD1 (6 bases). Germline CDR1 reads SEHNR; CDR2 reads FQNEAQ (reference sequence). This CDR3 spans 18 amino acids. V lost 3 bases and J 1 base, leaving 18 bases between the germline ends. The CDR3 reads CASSLGSGTLKNTGELFF. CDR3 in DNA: TGTGCCAGCAGCTTGGGCTCCGGGACACTGAAGAACACCGGGGAGCTGTTTTTT. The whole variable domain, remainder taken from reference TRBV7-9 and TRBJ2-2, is DTGVSQNPRHKITKRGQNVTFRCDPISEHNRLYWYRQTLGQGPEFLTYFQNEAQLEKSRLLSDRFSAERPKGSFSTLEIQRTEQGDSAMYLCASSLGSGTLKNTGELFFGEGSRLTVL.

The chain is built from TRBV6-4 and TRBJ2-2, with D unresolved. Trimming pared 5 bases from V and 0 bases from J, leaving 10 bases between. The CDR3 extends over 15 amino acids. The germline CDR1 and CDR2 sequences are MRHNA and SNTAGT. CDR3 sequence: CASSQLPTNTGELFF. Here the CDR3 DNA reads TGTGCCAGCAGTCAACTTCCCACGAACACCGGGGAGCTGTTTTTT.

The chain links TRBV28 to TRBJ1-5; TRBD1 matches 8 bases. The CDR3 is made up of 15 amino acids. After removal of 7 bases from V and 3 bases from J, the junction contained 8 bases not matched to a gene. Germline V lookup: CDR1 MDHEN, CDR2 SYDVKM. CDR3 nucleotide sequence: TGTGCCAGCAACCCGGTGACAGGGGTCAATCAGCCCCAGCATTTT. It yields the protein CASNPVTGVNQPQHF. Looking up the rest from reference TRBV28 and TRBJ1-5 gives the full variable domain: DVKVTQSSRYLVKRTGEKVFLECVQDMDHENMFWYRQDPGLGLRLIYFSYDVKMKEKGDIPEGYSVSREKKERFSLILESASTNQTSMYLCASNPVTGVNQPQHFGDGTRLSIL.